The 27 T cell receptor beta chains listed next were all sequenced from one sample in a study of cytomegalovirus exposure and HLA in healthy donors. Primers: 60 Vbeta forward and 13 Jbeta reverse. TCRdb's table, derived via immunoSEQ multiplex PCR, lists solely in-frame clones and lacks some. Of about 150,000 clones listed, 74% were seen once; the top ten hold approximately 2.1%. Sequencing was performed on PBMCs. These receptors all stem from a man in his thirties or forties in good health and CMV-seronegative.

This clone has only one observation. The V and J genes are TRBV19 and TRBJ2-2; D is undetermined. The CDR3 loop spans 13 amino acids. V was pared by 8 bases and J by 7 bases, with 14 bases between. The germline V gene has CDR1 LNHDA and CDR2 SQIVND (reference sequence). The CDR3 nucleotides are TGTGCCAGTTCCGACTTCCCTCACGGGGAGCTGTTTTTT. Encoded protein: CASSDFPHGELFF.

This clone was recorded only once. The rearrangement links TRBV4-3 to TRBJ2-1; 12 bases match TRBD2. The V and J ends lost 8 bases and 8 bases, in that order; junction bases with no gene match: 4. This CDR3 is built from 13 residues. Germline V CDR1 and CDR2: LGHNA, YSLEER. DNA of the CDR3: TGCGCCAGCGGCCGGACTAGCGGGGATGAGCAGTTCTTC. As protein: CASGRTSGDEQFF.

This sequence joins TRBV5-4 and TRBJ2-3, with 13 bases aligning to TRBD2. This CDR3 is built from 16 residues. Germline lookup yields CDR1 SGHNT and CDR2 YYREEE (reference sequence). The V segment lost 7 bases and the J segment 4 bases; nucleotides outside the gene matches: 9. CDR3 nucleotides: TGTGCCAGCTCCCTACTAGCGGGGGGGCCTTCAGATACGCAGTATTTT. Translated: CASSLLAGGPSDTQYF.

The chain has TRBV5-6 and TRBJ2-3, with D hard to call. CDR1 SGHDT and CDR2 YYEEEE come from the germline V gene. The ends were cut back, 2 bases at V and 5 bases at J, with 6 bases in the middle. There are 12 residues in the CDR3. CDR3 DNA sequence: TGTGCCAGCAGCTTCCGACTAGATACGCAGTATTTT. Its protein product is CASSFRLDTQYF.

The rearrangement uses TRBV28 and TRBJ1-6, with D tentatively TRBD1 (5 bases). Trimming left V 4 bases short and J 7 bases short, with 8 bases between. This CDR3 has 13 residues. Germline CDR1 and CDR2: MDHEN and SYDVKM. CDR3 sequence (DNA): TGTGCCAGCAGTTCCCCAGGGAATTCACCCCTCCACTTT. Translation gives CASSSPGNSPLHF.

The V gene is TRBV7-2, the J gene TRBJ2-7; 11 nucleotides line up with TRBD2. The germline CDR1 and CDR2 sequences are SGHTA and FQGNSA. V lost 0 bases and J lost 2; bases outside the gene matches: 6. The CDR3 runs to 17 residues. The DNA for the CDR3 is TGTGCCAGCAGCTTAGCATTGGGACTAGCGGAGACCTACGAGCAGTACTTC. This sequence encodes CASSLALGLAETYEQYF. The full variable domain, its missing parts supplied by reference TRBV7-2 and TRBJ2-7, is GAGVSQSPSNKVTEKGKDVELRCDPISGHTALYWYRQSLGQGLEFLIYFQGNSAPDKSGLPSDRFSAERTGGSVSTLTIQRTQQEDSAVYLCASSLALGLAETYEQYFGPGTRLTVT.

The rearrangement joins TRBV2 to TRBJ2-1, with 9 bases aligning to TRBD1. J was trimmed by 5 bases and V by 6 bases; bases with no gene match: 11. Germline V gene lookup returns CDR1 SNHLY and CDR2 FYNNEI. The CDR3 has 16 residues. The CDR3 reads CASSRVTGGFDNEQFF. The CDR3 bases are TGTGCCAGCAGCAGAGTAACAGGGGGCTTCGACAATGAGCAGTTCTTC.

V is TRBV7-2 and J is TRBJ2-7; 7 bases match TRBD1. Unmatched junction bases numbered 6, after V lost 5 bases and J lost 2 bases. Germline CDR1 SGHTA, CDR2 FQGNSA. This CDR3 region has 14 residues. The CDR3 region has the DNA TGTGCCAGCAGCGGAAGACAGGGCCCCTACGAGCAGTACTTC. This codes for CASSGRQGPYEQYF.

The J gene is TRBJ2-2, the V gene TRBV5-6, with 11 positions matching TRBD1. V was pared by 2 bases and J by 7 bases, with 7 bases of the junction left unmatched. CDR1 is SGHDT, CDR2 YYEEEE, per germline. The CDR3 is 16 amino acids. The CDR3 DNA follows: TGTGCCAGCAGCTTCCGGGACAGGGGGAATCACGGGGAGCTGTTTTTT. As protein: CASSFRDRGNHGELFF.

This clone was observed once. The chain links TRBV19 to TRBJ1-1; maybe TRBD1 (6 bases). CDR3 length: 16 residues. V was shortened by 5 bases and J by 0 bases, with 16 bases between the two germline ends. Looked up from germline, CDR1 is LNHDA and CDR2 is SQIVND (reference sequence). The CDR3 DNA is TGTGCCAGTAGTCACGGGACATCTAATATGAACACTGAAGCTTTCTTT. Translated: CASSHGTSNMNTEAFF. Full variable domain (rest looked up from reference TRBV19 and TRBJ1-1): DGGITQSPKYLFRKEGQNVTLSCEQNLNHDAMYWYRQDPGQGLRLIYYSQIVNDFQKGDIAEGYSVSREKKESFPLTVTSAQKNPTAFYLCASSHGTSNMNTEAFFGQGTRLTVV.

This clone was observed a single time. The chain is built from TRBV9 and TRBJ1-3; perhaps TRBD1 as D (5 bases). Trimming took off 4 bases at V and 2 bases at J, with 13 bases between the two ends. Germline CDR1 is SGDLS and CDR2 is YYNGEE. CDR3 size: 15 residues. This CDR3 reads CASSPVGETGNTIYF. CDR3 DNA: TGTGCCAGCAGCCCCGTAGGGGAAACTGGAAACACCATATATTTT.

A note on this clone: Its ends do not fully match the called genes, so a read error is possible. V is TRBV7-9 and J is TRBJ1-2, with D perhaps TRBD1 (5 bases). In germline, CDR1 is SEHNR, CDR2 FQNEAQ (reference sequence). The CDR3 is made up of 16 amino acids. Here the CDR3 DNA reads TGTGCCAGCAGCTTAATCCCAGGGACGGACTACTATGGCTACCCCTTC. This encodes CASSLIPGTDYYGYPF.

The rearrangement uses TRBV28 and TRBJ2-1; TRBD1 aligns across 7 bases. Losses at the gene ends were 5 bases for V and 8 bases for J; bases not matched to a gene: 3. Germline CDR1 is MDHEN and CDR2 is SYDVKM. This CDR3 comprises 12 residues. The DNA for the CDR3 is TGTGCCAGCAGTCGACAGGGCTATGAGCAGTTCTTC. Amino acid sequence: CASSRQGYEQFF.

The chain employs TRBV5-6 and TRBJ2-5; 9 nucleotides align to TRBD2. Germline V CDR1 and CDR2: SGHDT, YYEEEE. V shed 4 bases and J 1 base; nucleotides not matched to a gene: 2. The CDR3 loop spans 14 amino acids. The chain's CDR3 is CASSSGGPQETQYF. CDR3 sequence (DNA): TGTGCCAGCAGCAGCGGGGGGCCCCAAGAGACCCAGTACTTC.

The genes are TRBV6-6 and TRBJ2-7; D is unresolved. V was trimmed by 0 bases and J by 0 bases, leaving 12 bases between them. This CDR3 is built from 16 residues. From germline, CDR1 is MNHNY and CDR2 SVGAGI (reference sequence). In nucleotides, the CDR3 is TGTGCCAGCAGTTACTCGAACAGCCCCAGCTCCTACGAGCAGTACTTC. Encoded protein: CASSYSNSPSSYEQYF.

This clone was observed a handful of times. The V gene is TRBV7-2, the J gene TRBJ1-4; no definite D call. CDR1 is SGHTA, CDR2 FQGNSA, per germline. The CDR3 has 13 residues. V was pared by 1 base and J by 8 bases, with 8 bases between. The CDR3 reads CASSLERWEKLFF. The DNA for the CDR3 is TGTGCCAGCAGCTTAGAGCGCTGGGAAAAACTGTTTTTT.

This CDR3 reads CASRPPGQRVEQYF. Written as DNA, the CDR3 is TGTGCCAGCAGGCCCCCGGGACAGCGGGTCGAGCAGTACTTC. The chain joins TRBV2 to TRBJ2-7; a weak D match, TRBD1 (7 bases). There are 14 residues in the CDR3. CDR1 and CDR2 from the germline V gene are SNHLY and FYNNEI. V shed 6 bases and J shed 6 bases, with 18 bases lying between them.

V is TRBV15 and J is TRBJ2-7, with 9 bases matching TRBD1. The germline gives CDR1 LNHNV, CDR2 YYDKDF (reference sequence). J was trimmed by 4 bases and V by 0 bases; bases with no gene match: 7. The CDR3 loop spans 16 amino acids. For the CDR3, the DNA is TGTGCCACCAGCAGAGATCTCCCAGGACAGGGGTACGAGCAGTACTTC. Residues: CATSRDLPGQGYEQYF.

The chain has TRBV5-1 and TRBJ1-4, with D uncertain. Germline lookup yields CDR1 SGHRS and CDR2 YFSETQ. Trimming cost V 0 bases and J 8 bases, with 14 bases left between them. CDR3 length: 15 amino acids. The CDR3 loop is CASSLAKEGGEKLFF. As DNA, the CDR3 is TGCGCCAGCAGCTTGGCCAAGGAGGGTGGAGAAAAACTGTTTTTT.

This chain links TRBV7-8 with TRBJ2-7; 7 bases align to TRBD1. This CDR3 is 13 amino acids long. V dropped 5 bases and J dropped 3; count of bases not matched to a gene: 4. In germline, CDR1 is SGHVS, CDR2 FQNEAQ. This CDR3 reads CASSPWDSYEQYF. CDR3 DNA: TGTGCCAGCAGCCCTTGGGACAGCTACGAGCAGTACTTC.

The CDR3 reads CASSATSGGSDEQFF. CDR3 nucleotides: TGTGCCAGCTCAGCGACTAGCGGGGGGAGCGATGAGCAGTTCTTC. V gene TRBV18 combines with J gene TRBJ2-1; 13 bases are shared with TRBD2. The germline CDR1 and CDR2 sequences are KGHSH and LQKENI. The CDR3 sequence is 15 residues long. With 5 bases clipped from V and 8 bases from J, the junction kept 6 bases outside the gene matches.

The gene calls are TRBV7-2 and TRBJ2-1, with D tentatively TRBD1 (6 bases). The CDR3 extends over 15 amino acids. Per the germline V gene, CDR1 is SGHTA and CDR2 is FQGNSA. V was shortened by 4 bases and J by 2 bases, with 12 bases between the two germline ends. The CDR3 DNA reads TGTGCCAGCAGCTCTACAAGGGACACCTACAATGAGCAGTTCTTC. Translation gives CASSSTRDTYNEQFF.

The chain has TRBV6-5 and TRBJ2-1; TRBD1 matches 7 bases. Germline assignment: CDR1 MNHEY and CDR2 SVGAGI. This CDR3 has 11 amino acids. Germline trimming cut 7 bases from V and 10 bases from J; bases unmatched to any gene: 4. This CDR3 reads CASTRGGEQFF. The CDR3 DNA reads as TGTGCCAGCACCCGAGGGGGCGAGCAGTTCTTC.

The chain joins TRBV6-1 to TRBJ2-7; D uncertain. Trimming shortened V by 4 bases and J by 3 bases, and 13 bases separated the two germline ends. Germline CDR1 is MNHNS and CDR2 is SASEGT. This CDR3 region has 14 residues. The CDR3 bases are TGTGCCAGCAGTGTATCCGCTCACTTCTACGAGCAGTACTTC. This sequence encodes CASSVSAHFYEQYF.

The chain combines TRBV2 with TRBJ2-1; D call uncertain. The CDR3 is 14 residues long. In germline, CDR1 is SNHLY, CDR2 FYNNEI. V was shortened by 5 bases and J by 10 bases, with 18 bases between the two germline ends. For the CDR3, the DNA is TGTGCCAGCAGTAAAAACCCAAACATCTGGGAGCAGTTCTTC. Encoded protein: CASSKNPNIWEQFF.

The J gene is TRBJ1-3, the V gene TRBV5-4; tentatively, D is TRBD1 (6 bases). The germline gives CDR1 SGHNT, CDR2 YYREEE (reference sequence). The CDR3 totals 14 residues. With 5 bases removed from V and 4 bases from J, the gap between germline ends came to 13 bases. CDR3 residues: CASSSQGRGNTIYF. CDR3 nucleotide sequence: TGTGCCAGCAGTTCACAGGGAAGAGGAAACACCATATATTTT.

The chain joins TRBV11-2 to TRBJ1-5, with 8 bases that match TRBD1. Germline V gives CDR1 SGHAT, CDR2 FQNNGV. This CDR3 contains 14 residues. Trimming at V came to 3 bases and at J to 4 bases, leaving 2 bases not matched to a gene. As DNA, the CDR3 is TGTGCCAGCAGCTTGGGACAGGTTAATCAGCCCCAGCATTTT. Protein sequence: CASSLGQVNQPQHF.